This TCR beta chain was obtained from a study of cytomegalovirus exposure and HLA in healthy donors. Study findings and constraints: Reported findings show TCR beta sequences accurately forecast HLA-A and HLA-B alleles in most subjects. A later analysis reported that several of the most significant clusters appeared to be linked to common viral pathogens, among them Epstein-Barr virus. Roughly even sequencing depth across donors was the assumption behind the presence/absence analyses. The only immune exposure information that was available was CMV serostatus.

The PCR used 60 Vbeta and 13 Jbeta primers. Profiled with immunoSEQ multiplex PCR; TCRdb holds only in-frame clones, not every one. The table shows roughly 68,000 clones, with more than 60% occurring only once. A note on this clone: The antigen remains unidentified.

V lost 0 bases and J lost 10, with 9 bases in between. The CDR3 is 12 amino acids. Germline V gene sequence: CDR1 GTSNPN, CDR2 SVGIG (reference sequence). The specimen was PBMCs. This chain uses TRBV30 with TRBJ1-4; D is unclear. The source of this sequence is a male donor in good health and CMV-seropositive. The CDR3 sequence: CAWSVPGLKLFF. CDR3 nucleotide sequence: TGTGCCTGGAGTGTACCCGGACTAAAACTGTTTTTT. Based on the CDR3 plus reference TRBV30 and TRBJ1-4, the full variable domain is SQTIHQWPATLVQPVGSPLSLECTVEGTSNPNLYWYRQAAGRGLQLLFYSVGIGQISSEVPQNLSASRPQDRQFILSSKKLLLSDSGFYLCAWSVPGLKLFFGSGTQLSVL.